This TCR beta chain stems from a study of blood T cell repertoires in COVID-19 (dated by TCRdb to 2018 to 2021). Study-wide context: Samples from collaborators originated in the United States, Italy and Spain and spanned both the acute and convalescent phases of COVID-19. The material from the prospective study consisted of cDNA or gDNA derived from T cells, B-cell-depleted T cells, or PBMCs. Subjects who had been exposed to COVID-19, were actively infected with it, or had recovered from it provided the deeply sampled blood TCRbeta repertoires that made up the dataset. The repertoires were released in a freely available public database meant as a resource for research on the immune response to SARS-CoV-2. Samples were obtained from the ongoing ImmuneRACE study (first 160 participants) and from roughly 1,300 subjects provided by 6 global collaborators. A de-identified subject ID, COVID-19 status, age in years and sex were almost always included in the sample metadata. Where available, HLA class I and class II types were taken from metadata supplied by the sample provider and were not determined by assay-based typing. Summary of the overall study and its limitations: How much clinical and demographic metadata was included differed by source and by participant, and the metadata was provided uncurated.

Enrolling through a virtual design, the prospective study's participants ranged in age from about 18 to 89 years and lived across about two dozen United States geographic areas. In the prospective study, participants were assigned to cohorts based on the clinical history participants reported in a screening survey and a study questionnaire. Recovered participants in ImmuneRACE Cohort 3 were defined as having two consecutive negative NP/OP PCR tests, clearance from a healthcare professional, or resolution of symptoms. Mobile phlebotomists in the prospective study collected whole blood, serum and a nasopharyngeal or oropharyngeal swab from every participant. Over an approximately 2-month period, participants in the prospective study had the option of providing additional blood draws and questionnaires. Prospective study blood samples were shipped either frozen or at room temperature before DNA extraction.

The immunoSEQ Assay, a bias-controlled multiplex PCR, was used to amplify TCRbeta CDR3 regions from genomic DNA. In the source study's methods: The number of nucleated cells in each sample was estimated from the amplification of reference gene primers within the assay. To quantify the absolute abundance of each unique TCRbeta CDR3 rearrangement, sequence reads were collapsed and filtered. Productive Simpson clonality was computed per sample as the square root of Simpson's diversity index over productive rearrangements. The table was pulled from immuneACCESS by TCRdb, which kept in-frame rearrangements only. Such tables lose some clones; where checked, under half of the loss comes from unresolved V genes, and the rest has no known cause. D and trimming come from the DNA, and the V and J calls and clone size come from that table. This sample holds 450,000 or so clones; 90% were observed only once. Approximately 0.55% of the sample goes to the ten largest clones.

Notes on this clone: No antigen is known for it. No clone much larger than this one lies a single base away; base qualities are absent.

The CDR3, cysteine through phenylalanine, is 13 amino acids long. Here the CDR3 DNA is all that survives: 39 bases in frame from base 1. Trimming removed 1 base from V and 2 bases from J, leaving 6 bases between the germline ends. Reading the germline V gene gives CDR1 SGHAT and CDR2 FQNNGV. The sequencing sample was made of PBMCs or T cells enriched from blood (not recorded which). The chain is encoded by TRBV11-2 joined to TRBJ2-7; no D gene can be assigned with confidence. The sequence derives from a man between 18 and 29 years old who had recovered from COVID-19. The DNA is as follows: TGTGCCAGCAGCTTAGGAGAGACCTACGAGCAGTACTTC. This sequence encodes CASSLGETYEQYF.